The present TCR beta chain was sequenced within a study of T cell repertoires in cytomegalovirus infection. At the level of the study: Used in the study were CMV epitopes, some recently identified and HLA-C-restricted, others well-studied and HLA-B-restricted. Shared public TCR beta signatures pointed to both CMV infection and a matching HLA type. Study results and caveats: Predominance within the ex vivo response was attributable to HLA-C-restricted CMV-specific TCR beta clonotypes. There were carriers of CMV plus the relevant HLA, and cumulative public TCR beta family frequency identified them.

V was clipped by 4 bases and J by 7 bases; unmatched bases: 4. CDR1 SGDLS and CDR2 YYNGEE come from the germline V gene. CDR3 length equals 14 residues. One entry per CDR3 protein results from TCRdb running MiXCR on the reads. This sample has under 150,000 distinct CDR3 sequences, with around 31% found just once. This clonotype was seen more than once but under ten times. Its antigen remains unknown. This specimen was CD8+ T cells from cultured PBMCs, taken from culture after CMV antigen stimulation. This clonotype was obtained from a human donor in good health (CMV status not recorded). Some clones in this sample may be carry-over from other donors' samples. The V gene is TRBV9, the J gene TRBJ2-1, with 11 nucleotides matching TRBD2. CDR3 sequence reads: CASSNRLAGNEQFF. In DNA, the CDR3 is TGTGCCAGCAGCAACCGACTAGCGGGGAATGAGCAGTTCTTC.